The 22 T cell receptor beta chains given below trace back to one sample, sequenced in a study of T cell changes during pregnancy in multiple sclerosis. Measured with immunoSEQ multiplex PCR; TCRdb has only the in-frame clones, and not every one. The sample gives 73,000 or so clones, roughly nine tenths of which show up once; 0.86% is in the top ten. The sample here was peripheral blood, taken in the second trimester of pregnancy. These receptors were obtained from a female donor with multiple sclerosis, enrolled in a pregnancy study.

This rearrangement joins TRBV11-3 to TRBJ2-1, with a weak D call TRBD1 (6 bases). Germline CDR1 reads SGHNT; CDR2 reads YENEEA. This CDR3 comprises 13 residues. The V end lost 5 bases, the J end lost 8 bases, and 13 bases lay between the germline ends. Written as DNA, the CDR3 is TGTGCCAGCAGCGCAGGGGCCAACCATGAGCAGTTCTTC. This encodes CASSAGANHEQFF.

The chain has TRBV6-5 and TRBJ1-2; TRBD1 is a possible D gene (5 bases). V lost 8 bases, J lost 2 bases, and 12 bases lay in between. Germline-derived CDR1 and CDR2 are MNHEY and SVGAGI. The length of the CDR3 is 13 residues. In nucleotides, the CDR3 is TGTGCCAGCCGCATCGGGGGAAACTATGGCTACACCTTC. Translating it yields CASRIGGNYGYTF.

The chain joins TRBV5-1 to TRBJ2-2; D is unresolved. Germline V gene lookup returns CDR1 SGHRS and CDR2 YFSETQ. The CDR3 consists of 17 residues. Between the trimmed V and J ends, which lost 0 bases and 1 base, there was a span of 13 bases. DNA of the CDR3: TGCGCCAGCAGCTTGGGGTCGATGGGCTGGAACACCGGGGAGCTGTTTTTT. As protein: CASSLGSMGWNTGELFF.

The chain uses TRBV6-1 and TRBJ1-4; D is ambiguous. Germline CDR1 is MNHNS and CDR2 is SASEGT. The length of the CDR3 is 15 residues. V was trimmed by 4 bases and J by 8 bases, leaving 17 bases between them. The CDR3 DNA is TGTGCCAGCAGTGCCCCCGGAGGGCTAGGGGAAAAACTGTTTTTT. Its protein is CASSAPGGLGEKLFF.

The rearrangement joins TRBV18 to TRBJ1-2, with TRBD1 matching 8 bases. Germline V CDR1 and CDR2: KGHSH, LQKENI. J lost 0 bases, V lost 8 bases, and 8 bases had no gene match. The CDR3 length is 15 residues. CDR3 bases: TGTGCCAGCCAAGACAGGGGTGGCACTAACTATGGCTACACCTTC. It codes for CASQDRGGTNYGYTF.

This chain joins TRBV7-9 and TRBJ1-2; D gene unclear. The V and J ends lost 0 bases and 0 bases respectively, with 5 bases between them. The CDR3 length is 14 residues. The V gene's germline CDR1 is SEHNR and CDR2 FQNEAQ (reference sequence). In DNA form, the CDR3 reads TGTGCCAGCAGCTTAGCTACAGCTAACTATGGCTACACCTTC. Residues: CASSLATANYGYTF. Full variable domain (outside the CDR3, taken from reference TRBV7-9 and TRBJ1-2): DTGVSQNPRHKITKRGQNVTFRCDPISEHNRLYWYRQTLGQGPEFLTYFQNEAQLEKSRLLSDRFSAERPKGSFSTLEIQRTEQGDSAMYLCASSLATANYGYTFGSGTRLTVV.

The chain combines TRBV30 with TRBJ2-6; possibly TRBD1 for D (5 bases). The germline V and J ends were trimmed by 3 bases and 2 bases, with 5 bases remaining between them. Germline V gene data show CDR1 as GTSNPN and CDR2 as SVGIG (reference sequence). The CDR3 is 13 residues long. DNA for the CDR3: TGTGCCTGGAGGGGGCCTGGGGCCAACGTCCTGACTTTC. Translated: CAWRGPGANVLTF.

The V call is TRBV2, the J call TRBJ1-2; the match to TRBD1 covers 8 bases. Germline V CDR1 and CDR2: SNHLY, FYNNEI. This CDR3 is built from 15 residues. Unmatched junction bases numbered 8, after V lost 4 bases and J lost 4 bases. CDR3 protein: CASSADRGFGYGYTF. CDR3 bases: TGTGCCAGCAGTGCCGACAGGGGTTTCGGCTATGGCTACACCTTC.

This chain links TRBV19 with TRBJ1-1; tentatively, D is TRBD1 (6 bases). The germline V gene has CDR1 LNHDA and CDR2 SQIVND (reference sequence). The CDR3 consists of 15 residues. V lost 0 bases and J lost 3, with 11 bases in between. CDR3 loop: CASSIEGARDTEAFF. In DNA, the CDR3 is TGTGCCAGTAGTATAGAGGGGGCTAGAGACACTGAAGCTTTCTTT.

The chain carries TRBV7-9 and TRBJ1-2; D remains ambiguous. There are 12 residues in the CDR3. Trimming shortened V by 0 bases and J by 6 bases, and 5 bases separated the two germline ends. Looked up from germline, CDR1 is SEHNR and CDR2 is FQNEAQ (reference sequence). The CDR3 loop reads CASSLAAHGYTF. CDR3 sequence (DNA): TGTGCCAGCAGCTTAGCAGCCCATGGCTACACCTTC.

The J gene is TRBJ1-4, the V gene TRBV28, with D hard to call. V was clipped by 6 bases and J by 0 bases, with 11 bases between them. The germline gives CDR1 MDHEN, CDR2 SYDVKM. CDR3 size: 15 residues. The CDR3 loop reads CASSWPGATNEKLFF. CDR3 DNA sequence: TGTGCCAGCAGCTGGCCCGGGGCAACTAATGAAAAACTGTTTTTT. Supplemented by reference TRBV28 and TRBJ1-4, the full variable domain reads DVKVTQSSRYLVKRTGEKVFLECVQDMDHENMFWYRQDPGLGLRLIYFSYDVKMKEKGDIPEGYSVSREKKERFSLILESASTNQTSMYLCASSWPGATNEKLFFGSGTQLSVL.

Written as DNA, the CDR3 is TGTGCCAGCAGCACAGAACTAGCGGGGGTATCAGATACGCAGTATTTT. This codes for CASSTELAGVSDTQYF. This rearrangement joins TRBV11-1 to TRBJ2-3, with TRBD2 identical over 11 bases. Germline V lookup: CDR1 SGHAT, CDR2 FQDESV (reference sequence). V lost 5 bases, J lost 4 bases, and 8 bases stayed unmatched. This CDR3 contains 16 residues.

This chain joins TRBV4-2 and TRBJ2-3, with 7 bases that match TRBD2. Germline V gene lookup returns CDR1 LGHNA and CDR2 YNFKEQ. The CDR3 extends over 16 amino acids. V was pared by 0 bases and J by 4 bases, with 7 bases of the junction left unmatched. CDR3 sequence: CASSQDTGGWADTQYF. CDR3 coding DNA: TGTGCCAGCAGCCAAGATACGGGGGGTTGGGCAGATACGCAGTATTTT.

V gene TRBV6-6 combines with J gene TRBJ2-3; a possible D gene is TRBD2 (6 bases). CDR1 is MNHNY and CDR2 is SVGAGI in the germline V gene (reference sequence). V was trimmed by 2 bases and J by 4 bases, leaving 13 bases between them. The CDR3 has 15 residues. CDR3: CASSYGAGSSDTQYF. The DNA for the CDR3 is TGTGCCAGCAGTTACGGGGCGGGGTCATCAGATACGCAGTATTTT.

The table lists this clone with a count of one. The J gene is TRBJ1-2, the V gene TRBV29-1; D remains unclear. The CDR3 totals 10 residues. V was pared by 5 bases and J by 6 bases, with 7 bases between. The V gene's germline CDR1 is SQVTM and CDR2 ANQGSEA. This chain's CDR3 is CSVFIDGYTF. Here the CDR3 DNA reads TGCAGCGTTTTTATCGATGGCTACACCTTC.

The chain links TRBV6-4 to TRBJ1-1, with TRBD1 matching over 7 bases. J lost 5 bases, V lost 5 bases, and 5 bases had no gene match. Germline CDR1 reads MRHNA; CDR2 reads SNTAGT. This CDR3 comprises 13 residues. The CDR3 loop reads CASSRQGRTEAFF. The CDR3, as DNA: TGTGCCAGCAGTCGACAGGGCCGAACTGAAGCTTTCTTT.

The V call is TRBV2, the J call TRBJ2-5; TRBD2 aligns across 8 bases. Unmatched junction bases numbered 12, after V lost 6 bases and J lost 9 bases. CDR1 is SNHLY and CDR2 is FYNNEI in the germline V gene. The CDR3 runs to 14 residues. The CDR3 sequence: CASSGERGPPAQYF. In nucleotides, the CDR3 is TGTGCCAGCAGCGGGGAGCGGGGGCCTCCTGCCCAGTACTTC.

The V call is TRBV18, the J call TRBJ1-2; 7 nucleotides align to TRBD1. The CDR3 covers 14 residues. Germline V lookup: CDR1 KGHSH, CDR2 LQKENI. The trim removed 1 base at V and 4 bases at J, leaving 3 bases unmatched. CDR3 DNA: TGTGCCAGCTCACCACTGACAGGGACCTATGGCTACACCTTC. Encoded protein: CASSPLTGTYGYTF.

This clone has just one count. This chain links TRBV19 with TRBJ1-4; D remains ambiguous. The V and J ends lost 10 bases and 5 bases respectively, with 20 bases between them. Germline CDR1 reads LNHDA; CDR2 reads SQIVND (reference sequence). The CDR3 spans 15 residues. CDR3 nucleotide sequence: TGTGCCACCCCGGCGGAGGGTCACAACAATGAAAAACTGTTTTTT. It codes for CATPAEGHNNEKLFF. Together with reference TRBV19 and TRBJ1-4, the CDR3 gives the full variable domain: DGGITQSPKYLFRKEGQNVTLSCEQNLNHDAMYWYRQDPGQGLRLIYYSQIVNDFQKGDIAEGYSVSREKKESFPLTVTSAQKNPTAFYLCATPAEGHNNEKLFFGSGTQLSVL.

This clone has only a few counts. The chain has TRBV9 and TRBJ1-1; tentative D call: TRBD1 (5 bases). Germline V lookup: CDR1 SGDLS, CDR2 YYNGEE. The V and J ends lost 0 bases and 5 bases respectively, with 14 bases between them. This CDR3 comprises 15 residues. CDR3 protein: CASSVASFPGTEAFF. The CDR3 DNA reads as TGTGCCAGCAGCGTAGCGTCTTTCCCAGGGACTGAAGCTTTCTTT.

The chain links TRBV6-5 to TRBJ2-7; 9 bases are a match to TRBD2. CDR3 length equals 16 residues. CDR1 and CDR2 from the germline V gene are MNHEY and SVGAGI. Germline trimming cut 4 bases from V and 3 bases from J; bases unmatched to any gene: 10. CDR3 region: CASSSHPRGGYYEQYF. Written as DNA, the CDR3 is TGTGCCAGCAGTTCCCATCCGCGGGGGGGATACTACGAGCAGTACTTC.

V usage is TRBV7-2 and J usage is TRBJ1-1; a possible D gene is TRBD1 (5 bases). Per germline, CDR1 SGHTA and CDR2 FQGNSA. V lost 2 bases and J lost 1, with 14 bases in between. This CDR3 is built from 16 residues. The CDR3 region is CASSLMAGPWNTEAFF. The CDR3 DNA reads as TGTGCCAGCAGCTTAATGGCGGGGCCCTGGAACACTGAAGCTTTCTTT. The whole variable domain, filled in from reference TRBV7-2 and TRBJ1-1, reads GAGVSQSPSNKVTEKGKDVELRCDPISGHTALYWYRQSLGQGLEFLIYFQGNSAPDKSGLPSDRFSAERTGGSVSTLTIQRTQQEDSAVYLCASSLMAGPWNTEAFFGQGTRLTVV.